This T cell receptor beta chain was recovered during a study of blood T cell repertoires in COVID-19. This CDR3 region has 14 residues. Germline CDR1 and CDR2: MNHEY and SVGEGT. V lost 6 bases, J lost 2 bases, and 11 bases lay in between. The protocol was immunoSEQ multiplex PCR, while the TCRdb copy is restricted to in-frame clones and leaves out a portion. The sample holds over 200,000 clones, roughly 84% seen once. Sample: PBMCs or T cells enriched from blood (not recorded which). The chain uses TRBV6-2 or TRBV6-3 and TRBJ1-5; a possible D gene is TRBD1 (6 bases). This TCR derives from a woman aged 40 to 50 who had recovered from COVID-19. CDR3 DNA sequence: TGTGCCAGCAGGCCTGGACAGCGCAATCAGCCCCAGCATTTT. Translation gives CASRPGQRNQPQHF.